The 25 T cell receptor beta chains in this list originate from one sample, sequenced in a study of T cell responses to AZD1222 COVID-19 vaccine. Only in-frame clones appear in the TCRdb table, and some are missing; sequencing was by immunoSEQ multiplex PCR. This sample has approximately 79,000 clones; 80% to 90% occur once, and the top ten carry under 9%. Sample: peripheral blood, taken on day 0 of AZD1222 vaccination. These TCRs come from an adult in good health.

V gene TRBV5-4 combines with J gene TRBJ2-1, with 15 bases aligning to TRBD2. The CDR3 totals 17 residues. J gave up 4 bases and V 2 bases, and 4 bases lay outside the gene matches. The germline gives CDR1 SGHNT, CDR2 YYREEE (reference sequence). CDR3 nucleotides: TGTGCCAGCAGCTTTGACGGACTAGCGGGAGGGTACAATGAGCAGTTCTTC. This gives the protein CASSFDGLAGGYNEQFF.

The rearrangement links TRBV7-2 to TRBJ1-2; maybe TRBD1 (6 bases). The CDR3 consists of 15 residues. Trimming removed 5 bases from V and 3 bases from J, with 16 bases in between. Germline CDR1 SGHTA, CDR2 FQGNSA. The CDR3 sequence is CASSPMMGADYGYTF. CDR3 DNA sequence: TGTGCCAGCAGCCCTATGATGGGGGCGGACTATGGCTACACCTTC.

CDR3 sequence: CASSRGRDGYTF. DNA of the CDR3: TGTGCCAGCTCACGGGGGAGGGATGGCTACACCTTC. This chain connects TRBV18 to TRBJ1-2; D possibly corresponds to TRBD1 (5 bases). This CDR3 spans 12 amino acids. Trimming took off 4 bases at V and 6 bases at J, with 9 bases between the two ends. Germline CDR1 is KGHSH and CDR2 is LQKENI.

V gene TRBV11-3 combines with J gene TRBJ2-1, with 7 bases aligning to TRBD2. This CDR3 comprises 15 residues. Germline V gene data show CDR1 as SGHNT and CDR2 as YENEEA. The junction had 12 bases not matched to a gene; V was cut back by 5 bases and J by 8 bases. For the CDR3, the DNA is TGTGCCAGCAGCGCCGGAATGGCGGGAGTTTATGAGCAGTTCTTC. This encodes CASSAGMAGVYEQFF.

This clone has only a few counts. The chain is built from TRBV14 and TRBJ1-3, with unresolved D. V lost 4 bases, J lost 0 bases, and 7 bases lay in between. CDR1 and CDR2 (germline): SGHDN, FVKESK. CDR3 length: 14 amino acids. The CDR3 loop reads CASSLSNSGNTIYF. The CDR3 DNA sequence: TGTGCCAGCAGCCTTTCGAACTCTGGAAACACCATATATTTT.

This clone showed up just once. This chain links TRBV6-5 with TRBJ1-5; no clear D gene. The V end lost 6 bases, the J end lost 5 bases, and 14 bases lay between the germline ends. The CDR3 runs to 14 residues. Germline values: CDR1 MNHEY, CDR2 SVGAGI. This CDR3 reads CASSSLGKDQPQHF. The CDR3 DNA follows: TGTGCCAGCAGCTCATTAGGGAAGGATCAGCCCCAGCATTTT.

Here the CDR3 reads CASSLSGTSKQYF. The CDR3 DNA is TGTGCCAGCAGCTTATCCGGGACTAGCAAGCAGTACTTC. This sequence joins TRBV7-2 and TRBJ2-7, with TRBD2 identical over 9 bases. V was clipped by 2 bases and J by 8 bases; unmatched bases: 4. The CDR3 extends over 13 amino acids. CDR1 and CDR2 from the germline V gene are SGHTA and FQGNSA.

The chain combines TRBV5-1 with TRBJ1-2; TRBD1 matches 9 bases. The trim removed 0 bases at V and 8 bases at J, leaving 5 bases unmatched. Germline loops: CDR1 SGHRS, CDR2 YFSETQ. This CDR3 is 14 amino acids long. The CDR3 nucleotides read TGCGCCAGCAGCTTGGCACGGGACAGGGACGGCTACACCTTC. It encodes CASSLARDRDGYTF.

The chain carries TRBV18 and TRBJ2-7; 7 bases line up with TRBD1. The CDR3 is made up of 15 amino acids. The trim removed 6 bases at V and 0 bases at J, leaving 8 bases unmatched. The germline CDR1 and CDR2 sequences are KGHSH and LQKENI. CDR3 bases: TGTGCCAGCTCGTTGGGACAGCAAAGCTCCTACGAGCAGTACTTC. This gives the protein CASSLGQQSSYEQYF. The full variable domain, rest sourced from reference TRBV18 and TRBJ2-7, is NAGVMQNPRHLVRRRGQEARLRCSPMKGHSHVYWYRQLPEEGLKFMVYLQKENIIDESGMPKERFSAEFPKEGPSILRIQQVVRGDSAAYFCASSLGQQSSYEQYFGPGTRLTVT.

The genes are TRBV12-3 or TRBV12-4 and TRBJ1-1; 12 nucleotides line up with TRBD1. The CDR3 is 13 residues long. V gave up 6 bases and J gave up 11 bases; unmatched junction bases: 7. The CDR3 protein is CASSRDRGRAAFF. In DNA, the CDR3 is TGTGCCAGCAGCCGGGACAGGGGGCGCGCGGCTTTCTTT.

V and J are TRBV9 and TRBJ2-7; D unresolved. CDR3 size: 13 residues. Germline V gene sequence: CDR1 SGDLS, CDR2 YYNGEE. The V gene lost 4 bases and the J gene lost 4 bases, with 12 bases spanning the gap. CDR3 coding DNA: TGTGCCAGCAGCCTAGACCACGGATACGAGCAGTACTTC. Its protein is CASSLDHGYEQYF. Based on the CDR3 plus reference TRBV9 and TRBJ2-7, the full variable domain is DSGVTQTPKHLITATGQRVTLRCSPRSGDLSVYWYQQSLDQGLQFLIQYYNGEERAKGNILERFSAQQFPDLHSELNLSSLELGDSALYFCASSLDHGYEQYFGPGTRLTVT.

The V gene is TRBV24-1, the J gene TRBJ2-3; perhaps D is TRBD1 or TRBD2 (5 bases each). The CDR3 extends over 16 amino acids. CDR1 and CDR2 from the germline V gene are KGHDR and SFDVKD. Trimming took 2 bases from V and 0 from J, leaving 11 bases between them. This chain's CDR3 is CATSDWGSPSTDTQYF. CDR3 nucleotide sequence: TGTGCCACCAGTGATTGGGGGAGTCCTAGCACAGATACGCAGTATTTT.

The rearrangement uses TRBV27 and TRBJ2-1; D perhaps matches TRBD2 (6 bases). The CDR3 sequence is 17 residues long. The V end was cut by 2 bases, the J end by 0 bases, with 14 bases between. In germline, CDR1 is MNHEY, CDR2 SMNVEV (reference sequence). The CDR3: CASSLPPGTSSYNEQFF. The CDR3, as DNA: TGTGCCAGCAGTTTACCCCCCGGGACTTCCTCCTACAATGAGCAGTTCTTC.

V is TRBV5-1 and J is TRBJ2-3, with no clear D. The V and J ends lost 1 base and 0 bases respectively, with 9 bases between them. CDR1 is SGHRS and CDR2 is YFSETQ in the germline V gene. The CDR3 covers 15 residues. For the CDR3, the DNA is TGCGCCAGCAGCTTGAATTGGGCTAGCACAGATACGCAGTATTTT. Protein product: CASSLNWASTDTQYF.

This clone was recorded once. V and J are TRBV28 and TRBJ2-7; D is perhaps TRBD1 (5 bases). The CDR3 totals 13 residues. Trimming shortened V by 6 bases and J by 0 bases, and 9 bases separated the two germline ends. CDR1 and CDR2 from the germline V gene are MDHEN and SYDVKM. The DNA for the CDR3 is TGTGCCAGCAGCCCGGACAACTCCTACGAGCAGTACTTC. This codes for CASSPDNSYEQYF.

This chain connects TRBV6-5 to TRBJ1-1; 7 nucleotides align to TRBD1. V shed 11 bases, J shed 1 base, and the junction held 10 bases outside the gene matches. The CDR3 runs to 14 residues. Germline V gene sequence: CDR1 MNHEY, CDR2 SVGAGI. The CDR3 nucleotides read TGTGCCGGCATGAGAGGGACAGCGAACACTGAAGCTTTCTTT. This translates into CAGMRGTANTEAFF.

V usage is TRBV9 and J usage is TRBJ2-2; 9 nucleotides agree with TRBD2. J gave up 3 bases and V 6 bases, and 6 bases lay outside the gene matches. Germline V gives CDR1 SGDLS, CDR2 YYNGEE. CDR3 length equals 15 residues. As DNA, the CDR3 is TGTGCCAGCATAGCGGGAGACCAGTACACCGGGGAGCTGTTTTTT. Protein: CASIAGDQYTGELFF.

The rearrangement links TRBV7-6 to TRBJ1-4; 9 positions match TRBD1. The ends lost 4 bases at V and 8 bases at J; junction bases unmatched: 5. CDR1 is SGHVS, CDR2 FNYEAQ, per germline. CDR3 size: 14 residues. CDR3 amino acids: CASSWGQGEEKLFF. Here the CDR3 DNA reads TGTGCCAGCAGCTGGGGACAGGGTGAAGAAAAACTGTTTTTT.

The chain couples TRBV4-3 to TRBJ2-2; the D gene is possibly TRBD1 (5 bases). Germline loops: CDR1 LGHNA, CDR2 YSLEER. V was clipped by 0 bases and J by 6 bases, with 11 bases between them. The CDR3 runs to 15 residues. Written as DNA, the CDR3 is TGCGCCAGCAGCCAAGATGGGGCATGGCCCGGGGAGCTGTTTTTT. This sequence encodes CASSQDGAWPGELFF.

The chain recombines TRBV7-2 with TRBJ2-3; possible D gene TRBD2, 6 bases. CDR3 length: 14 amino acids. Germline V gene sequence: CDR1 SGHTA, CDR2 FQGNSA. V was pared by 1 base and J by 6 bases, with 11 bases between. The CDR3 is CASSLVRGGDTQYF. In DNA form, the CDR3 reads TGTGCCAGCAGCTTAGTGCGGGGCGGGGATACGCAGTATTTT.

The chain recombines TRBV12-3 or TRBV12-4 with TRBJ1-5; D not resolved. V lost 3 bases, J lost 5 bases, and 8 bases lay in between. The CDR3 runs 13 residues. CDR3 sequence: CASSFGGHQPQHF. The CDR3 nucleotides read TGTGCCAGCAGTTTCGGAGGGCATCAGCCCCAGCATTTT.

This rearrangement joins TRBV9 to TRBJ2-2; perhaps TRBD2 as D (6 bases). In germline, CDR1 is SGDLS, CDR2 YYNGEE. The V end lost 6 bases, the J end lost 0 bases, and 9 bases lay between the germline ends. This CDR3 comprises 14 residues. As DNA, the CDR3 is TGTGCCAGCAAGGCGGGGACGAACACCGGGGAGCTGTTTTTT. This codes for CASKAGTNTGELFF.

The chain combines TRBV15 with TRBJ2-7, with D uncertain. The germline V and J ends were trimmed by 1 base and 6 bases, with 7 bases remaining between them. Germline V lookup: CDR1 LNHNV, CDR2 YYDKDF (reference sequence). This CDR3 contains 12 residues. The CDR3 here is CATSRAASEQYF. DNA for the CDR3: TGTGCCACCAGCAGAGCCGCGAGCGAGCAGTACTTC. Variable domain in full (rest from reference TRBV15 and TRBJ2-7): DAMVIQNPRYQVTQFGKPVTLSCSQTLNHNVMYWYQQKSSQAPKLLFHYYDKDFNNEADTPDNFQSRRPNTSFCFLDIRSPGLGDTAMYLCATSRAASEQYFGPGTRLTVT.

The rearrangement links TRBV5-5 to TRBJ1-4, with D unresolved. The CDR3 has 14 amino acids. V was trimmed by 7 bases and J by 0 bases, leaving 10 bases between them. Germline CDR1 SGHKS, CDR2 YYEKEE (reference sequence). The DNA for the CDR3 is TGTGCCAGCCTCCGCGCACCAACTAATGAAAAACTGTTTTTT. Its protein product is CASLRAPTNEKLFF.

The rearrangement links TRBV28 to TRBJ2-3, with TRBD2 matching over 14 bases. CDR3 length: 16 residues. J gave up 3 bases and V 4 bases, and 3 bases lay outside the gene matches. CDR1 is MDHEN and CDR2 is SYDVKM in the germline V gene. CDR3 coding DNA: TGTGCCAGCAGTTCTGGGACTAGCGGGGGTACAGATACGCAGTATTTT. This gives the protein CASSSGTSGGTDTQYF.